This TCR beta chain was recorded in a study of Ad26.COV2.S vaccination and SARS-CoV-2 variants. Regarding treatment: 15 to 20 received Ad26.COV2.S at low or high dose, single or two shots; about 5 received placebo; per-sample allocation not given. Day 63 following the first vaccine or placebo injection was when the samples were taken. As its vector, the vaccine had Ad26, which expressed Wuhan-strain SARS-CoV-2 spike. The protocol was immunoSEQ multiplex PCR, while the TCRdb copy is restricted to in-frame clones and leaves out a portion. The repertoire holds over 200,000 clones, with roughly 90% as singletons. The V and J ends lost 6 bases and 2 bases, in that order; junction bases with no gene match: 3. CDR1 and CDR2 from the germline V gene are SGHNT and YYREEE (reference sequence). The CDR3 consists of 15 residues.

The sequence came from a person between 18 and 65 years old who received the Ad26.COV2.S COVID-19 vaccine or a placebo. This sequence joins TRBV5-4 and TRBJ2-1, with 12 nucleotides matching TRBD1. The sample was peripheral blood, taken in a trial of Ad26.COV2.S vaccine versus placebo. CDR3 protein: CASKGQGAAYNEQFF. The CDR3 bases are TGTGCCAGCAAGGGACAGGGGGCGGCCTACAATGAGCAGTTCTTC.